This TCR beta chain was sequenced during a study of cytomegalovirus exposure and HLA in healthy donors. 60 Vbeta and 13 Jbeta primers were used in PCR. Generated by immunoSEQ multiplex PCR, the TCRdb table keeps only in-frame clones and is missing some. The table has some 63,000 clones, roughly 84% seen once. This CDR3 contains 10 residues. V was cut by 6 bases and J by 2 bases, with 5 bases left in between. Germline V gives CDR1 GTSNPN, CDR2 SVGIG (reference sequence). Sequenced material: PBMCs. The clonotype originates from a human donor in good health. V usage is TRBV30 and J usage is TRBJ2-7, with D hard to call. DNA for the CDR3: TGTGCCTGTATAACCTACGAGCAGTACTTC. Residues: CACITYEQYF. The whole variable domain, filled in from reference TRBV30 and TRBJ2-7, reads SQTIHQWPATLVQPVGSPLSLECTVEGTSNPNLYWYRQAAGRGLQLLFYSVGIGQISSEVPQNLSASRPQDRQFILSSKKLLLSDSGFYLCACITYEQYFGPGTRLTVT.